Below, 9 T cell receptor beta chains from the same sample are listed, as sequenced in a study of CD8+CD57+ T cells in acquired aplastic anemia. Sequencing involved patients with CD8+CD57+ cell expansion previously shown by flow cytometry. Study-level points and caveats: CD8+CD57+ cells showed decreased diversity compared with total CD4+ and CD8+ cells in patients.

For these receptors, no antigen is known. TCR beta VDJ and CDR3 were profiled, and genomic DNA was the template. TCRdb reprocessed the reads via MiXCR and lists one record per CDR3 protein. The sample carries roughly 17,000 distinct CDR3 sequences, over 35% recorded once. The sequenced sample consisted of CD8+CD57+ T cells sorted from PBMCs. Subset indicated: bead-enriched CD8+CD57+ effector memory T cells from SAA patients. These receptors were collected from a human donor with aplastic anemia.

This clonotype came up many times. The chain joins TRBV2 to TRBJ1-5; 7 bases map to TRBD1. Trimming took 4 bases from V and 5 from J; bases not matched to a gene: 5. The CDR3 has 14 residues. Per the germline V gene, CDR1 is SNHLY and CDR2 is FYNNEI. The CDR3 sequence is CASSARQGYQPQHF. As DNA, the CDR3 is TGTGCCAGCAGTGCCCGACAGGGATATCAGCCCCAGCATTTT.

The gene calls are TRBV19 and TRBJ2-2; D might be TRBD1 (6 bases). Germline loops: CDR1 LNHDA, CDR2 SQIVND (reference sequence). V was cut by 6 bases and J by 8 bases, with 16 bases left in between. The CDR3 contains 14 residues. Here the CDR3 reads CASSRALDRGELFF. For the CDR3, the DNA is TGTGCCAGTAGCCGGGCACTGGACAGAGGGGAGCTGTTTTTT.

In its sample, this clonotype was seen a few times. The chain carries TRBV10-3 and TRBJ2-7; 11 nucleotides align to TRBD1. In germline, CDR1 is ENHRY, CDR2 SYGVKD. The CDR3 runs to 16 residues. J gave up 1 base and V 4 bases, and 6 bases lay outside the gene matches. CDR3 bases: TGTGCCATCAGTGGGACAGGGGGCAAGGCGTCCTACGAGCAGTACTTC. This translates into CAISGTGGKASYEQYF.

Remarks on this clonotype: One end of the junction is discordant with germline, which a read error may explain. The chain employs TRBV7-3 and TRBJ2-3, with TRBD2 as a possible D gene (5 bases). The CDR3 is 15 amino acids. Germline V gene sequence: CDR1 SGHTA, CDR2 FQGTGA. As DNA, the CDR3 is TGTGCCAGCAGGTTAACGTCCGGGGGCACAGATACGCAGTATTTT. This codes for CASRLTSGGTDTQYF.

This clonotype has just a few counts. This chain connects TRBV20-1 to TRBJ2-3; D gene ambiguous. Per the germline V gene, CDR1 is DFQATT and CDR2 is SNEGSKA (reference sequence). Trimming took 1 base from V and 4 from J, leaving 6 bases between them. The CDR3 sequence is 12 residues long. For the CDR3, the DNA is TGCAGTGCTAGAGGCCCATCAGATACGCAGTATTTT. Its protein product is CSARGPSDTQYF.

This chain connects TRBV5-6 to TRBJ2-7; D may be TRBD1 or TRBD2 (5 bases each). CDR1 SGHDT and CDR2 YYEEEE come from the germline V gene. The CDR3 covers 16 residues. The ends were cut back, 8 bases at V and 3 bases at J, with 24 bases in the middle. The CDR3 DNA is TGTGCCAGTAGCCCAGTCGACGGGACCGGTAACTACGAGCAGTACTTC. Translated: CASSPVDGTGNYEQYF.

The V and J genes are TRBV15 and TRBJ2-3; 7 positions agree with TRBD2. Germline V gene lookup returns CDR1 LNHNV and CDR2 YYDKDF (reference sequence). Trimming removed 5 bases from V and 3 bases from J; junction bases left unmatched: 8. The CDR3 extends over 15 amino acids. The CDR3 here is CATSSRGEGTDTQYF. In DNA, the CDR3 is TGTGCCACCAGCTCCCGAGGGGAGGGAACAGATACGCAGTATTTT.

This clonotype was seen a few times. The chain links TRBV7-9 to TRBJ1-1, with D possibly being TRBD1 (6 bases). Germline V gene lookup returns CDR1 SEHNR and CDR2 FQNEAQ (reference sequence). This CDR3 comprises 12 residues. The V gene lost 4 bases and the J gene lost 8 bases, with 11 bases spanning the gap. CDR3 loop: CASSSLGQEAFF. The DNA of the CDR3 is TGTGCCAGCAGCTCCTTAGGACAGGAAGCTTTCTTT.

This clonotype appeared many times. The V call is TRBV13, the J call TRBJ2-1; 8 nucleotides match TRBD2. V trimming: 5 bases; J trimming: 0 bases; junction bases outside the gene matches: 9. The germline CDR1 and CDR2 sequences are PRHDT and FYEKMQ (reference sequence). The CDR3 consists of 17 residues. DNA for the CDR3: TGTGCCAGCAGCCTCGAAGCGGGGGCCATCTCCTACAATGAGCAGTTCTTC. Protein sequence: CASSLEAGAISYNEQFF.